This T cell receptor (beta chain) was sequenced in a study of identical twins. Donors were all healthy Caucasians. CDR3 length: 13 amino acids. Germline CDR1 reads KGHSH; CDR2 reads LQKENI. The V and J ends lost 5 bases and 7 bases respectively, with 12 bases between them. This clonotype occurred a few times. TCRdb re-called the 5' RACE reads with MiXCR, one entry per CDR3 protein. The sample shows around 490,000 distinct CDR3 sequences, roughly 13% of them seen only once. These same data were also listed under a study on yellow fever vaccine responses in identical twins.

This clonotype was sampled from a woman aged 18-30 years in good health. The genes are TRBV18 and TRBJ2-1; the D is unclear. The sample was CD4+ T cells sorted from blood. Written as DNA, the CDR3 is TGTGCCAGCTCAACATCTGTCGGGAATGAGCAGTTCTTC. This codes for CASSTSVGNEQFF.